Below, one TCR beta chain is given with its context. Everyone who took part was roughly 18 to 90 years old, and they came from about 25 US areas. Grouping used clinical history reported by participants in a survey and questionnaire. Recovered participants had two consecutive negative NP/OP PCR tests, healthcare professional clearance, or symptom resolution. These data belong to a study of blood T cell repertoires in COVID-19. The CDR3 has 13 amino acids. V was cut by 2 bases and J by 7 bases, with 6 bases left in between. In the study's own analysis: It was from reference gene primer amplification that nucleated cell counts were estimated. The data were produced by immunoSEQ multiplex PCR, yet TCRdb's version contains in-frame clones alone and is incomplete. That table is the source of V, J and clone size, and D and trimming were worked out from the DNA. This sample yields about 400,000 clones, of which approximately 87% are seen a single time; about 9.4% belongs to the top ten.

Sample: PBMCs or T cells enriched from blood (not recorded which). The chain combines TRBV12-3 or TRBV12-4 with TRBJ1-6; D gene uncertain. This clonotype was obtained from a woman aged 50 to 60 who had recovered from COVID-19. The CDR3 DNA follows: TGTGCCAGCAGTTTACTCGGGAATTCACCCCTCCACTTT. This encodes CASSLLGNSPLHF.